Included here is one TCR beta chain sequence, with context. Its antigen remains unidentified. The input lacks base qualities; no much larger clone sits a single base away. The trial excluded patients who had a history of autoimmune disease or were on systemic immunosuppression. Peripheral blood for TCR sequencing was collected from all dose cohorts at baseline, on cycle 4 day 1, and on cycle 7 day 1. The samples were taken from a phase I, first-in-human, multicenter, open-label dose-escalation trial of ivuxolimab. Adults with locally advanced or metastatic head and neck squamous cell, hepatocellular, melanoma or renal cell carcinoma were enrolled in the trial. Before TCR sequencing, CD4+ T cells and CD8+ T cells were sorted from peripheral blood as separate populations. The data were obtained in a study of OX40 agonist ivuxolimab in advanced cancers. Background for the entire study: Ivuxolimab was an agonistic, fully human IgG2 monoclonal antibody directed against OX40 (CD134), a costimulatory receptor. In the dose-escalation cohort, around four fifths of patients were male, and the mean age was approximately 60 years, with a range of about 23 to 85. The point of sequencing TCRbeta in the periphery was to test whether ivuxolimab changed TCR sequence diversity and drove clonal T-cell expansion. The paper covers the monotherapy dose-escalation part of the phase I ivuxolimab trial, which included N ≈ 50 patients. Among the 50 to 55 dose-escalation patients, 19 had hepatocellular carcinoma, roughly 15 melanoma, 9 renal cell carcinoma and 9 head and neck cancer. Intravenous ivuxolimab was administered to patients every 2 weeks at six dose levels: 0.01, 0.1, 0.3, 1.5, 3 and 10 mg/kg. Partial responses occurred in three dose-escalation patients: two with cutaneous melanoma and one with hepatocellular carcinoma. Prior anti-PD-1, anti-PD-L1 or anti-CTLA-4 therapy was permitted, and checkpoint inhibitors had been received by about 37% of dose-escalation patients. Results and caveats for the whole study, not just this receptor: Low levels of normalized T-cell clonal expansion were also shown by some nonresponding patients. In partial responders in the 0.1-3.0 mg/kg groups, normalized peripheral clonal expansion was found to be among the lowest, especially among CD8+ T cells. After ivuxolimab, expanded clones were on average more numerous among CD8+ T cells than among CD4+ T cells. Antigen specificity was not determined for the clonally expanded peripheral T cells. At doses from 0.1 to 3.0 mg/kg, clonal expansion was seen in both CD4+ and CD8+ blood T cells between baseline and week 6.

To sequence the TCRbeta CDR3 region, genomic DNA was isolated from the sorted cells. TCRbeta CDR3 regions were sequenced using the immunoSEQ Assay. This is the immuneACCESS table as TCRdb keeps it, with only in-frame sequences that have V and J called. A part of the clones is gone; compared with another copy, unresolved V genes explain less than half, and the rest is unexplained. The sample contains around 110,000 clones, over 75% of them found a single time. The ten biggest clones cover about 0.48% of the sample. From cysteine to phenylalanine, the CDR3 is 14 amino acids long. Only CDR3 DNA remains: 42 bases, in frame from the first base. The germline V gene specifies SGHRS as CDR1 and YFSETQ as CDR2. A distance of 7 bases separates the germline ends of V and J, which lose 0 bases and 2 bases respectively.

This receptor was obtained from an adult with an advanced solid tumor such as melanoma, head and neck, liver or kidney cancer. The input for sequencing was CD4+ or CD8+ T cells sorted from blood, taken in a trial of the OX40 agonist ivuxolimab. The rearrangement joined TRBV5-1 to TRBJ2-3; the D gene remains uncertain. The CDR3 protein sequence reads: CASSLGQATDTQYF. The base sequence is TGCGCCAGCAGCTTGGGGCAAGCCACAGATACGCAGTATTTT.